This passage covers 9 T cell receptor beta chains from one sample sequenced in a study of blood T cells in healthy people across ages. A J-beta primer mix and a sample-barcoded 5' primer were used in a second PCR of roughly 7 to 12 cycles. TCRdb used MiXCR to reprocess the 5' RACE reads, holding one entry per CDR3 protein. Among over a million distinct CDR3 sequences listed, 45% were seen once. Sequencing was done on a sample of blood. The origin of the receptors is an older woman in good health.

This chain joins TRBV6-6 and TRBJ2-3, with D possibly matching TRBD1 (8 bases). The CDR3 consists of 15 residues. V was pared by 1 base and J by 3 bases, with 11 bases between. CDR1 is MNHNY and CDR2 is SVGAGI in the germline V gene (reference sequence). In DNA, the CDR3 is TGTGCCAGCAGTTACTTACAGGGGGGGACAGATACGCAGTATTTT. The encoded protein is CASSYLQGGTDTQYF.

The chain has TRBV5-1 and TRBJ2-1; D is perhaps TRBD1 or TRBD2 (5 bases each). With 4 bases removed from V and 8 bases from J, the gap between germline ends came to 16 bases. This CDR3 has 14 amino acids. Germline lookup yields CDR1 SGHRS and CDR2 YFSETQ. CDR3 nucleotides: TGCGCCAGCAGCGACGGGACCCTGACCCATGAGCAGTTCTTC. Translating gives CASSDGTLTHEQFF.

This rearrangement joins TRBV13 to TRBJ1-2, with unresolved D. V lost 4 bases, J lost 3 bases, and 9 bases lay in between. CDR1 is PRHDT, CDR2 FYEKMQ, per germline (reference sequence). The CDR3 spans 13 residues. The CDR3 reads CASSSREYYGYTF. CDR3 bases: TGTGCCAGCAGCTCAAGGGAATACTATGGCTACACCTTC.

The chain is built from TRBV20-1 and TRBJ2-1; a possible D gene is TRBD2 (6 bases). The CDR3 spans 15 residues. V was clipped by 6 bases and J by 0 bases, with 15 bases between them. The germline V gene encodes CDR1 DFQATT and CDR2 SNEGSKA (reference sequence). For the CDR3, the DNA is TGCAGTGCCCCATCTAGCGTGAGCTCCTACAATGAGCAGTTCTTC. Translating it yields CSAPSSVSSYNEQFF.

There are a few counts of this clonotype. The chain carries TRBV12-3 or TRBV12-4 and TRBJ2-7; 7 bases fit TRBD2. The CDR3 contains 15 residues. The junction had 6 bases not matched to a gene; V was cut back by 4 bases and J by 0 bases. In DNA form, the CDR3 reads TGTGCCAGCAGTTCGTCTAGCGGCATCTCCTACGAGCAGTACTTC. This sequence encodes CASSSSSGISYEQYF.

This sequence joins TRBV7-3 and TRBJ1-1; the D gene is possibly TRBD1 (5 bases). Germline CDR1 SGHTA, CDR2 FQGTGA. The CDR3 is 15 residues long. V was shortened by 0 bases and J by 0 bases, with 8 bases between the two germline ends. The CDR3 loop reads CASSLTGQVNTEAFF. The CDR3 DNA is TGTGCCAGCAGCTTAACGGGGCAGGTGAACACTGAAGCTTTCTTT.

The chain has TRBV5-1 and TRBJ2-3; D not resolved. This CDR3 region has 14 residues. The V end was cut by 5 bases, the J end by 2 bases, with 12 bases between. Germline V CDR1 and CDR2: SGHRS, YFSETQ. The CDR3 loop is CASRYTPDTDTQYF. The DNA of the CDR3 is TGCGCCAGCAGATACACCCCAGACACAGATACGCAGTATTTT.

This chain uses TRBV20-1 with TRBJ2-7; no clear D. V lost 6 bases and J 7 bases, leaving 22 bases between the germline ends. Germline loops: CDR1 DFQATT, CDR2 SNEGSKA (reference sequence). CDR3 length: 14 amino acids. This CDR3 reads CSASPVISYNEQYF. The CDR3 DNA sequence: TGCAGTGCCTCCCCCGTTATCTCCTACAATGAGCAGTACTTC.

This clonotype was seen once. This rearrangement joins TRBV10-1 to TRBJ2-7; no clear D. The CDR3 covers 16 residues. From germline, CDR1 is WNHNN and CDR2 SYGVQD (reference sequence). The ends were cut back, 2 bases at V and 2 bases at J, with 16 bases in the middle. Here the CDR3 DNA reads TGCGCCAGCAGTGAGAGAATCCTAGGGCCCCCCTACGAGCAGTACTTC. Translated: CASSERILGPPYEQYF.